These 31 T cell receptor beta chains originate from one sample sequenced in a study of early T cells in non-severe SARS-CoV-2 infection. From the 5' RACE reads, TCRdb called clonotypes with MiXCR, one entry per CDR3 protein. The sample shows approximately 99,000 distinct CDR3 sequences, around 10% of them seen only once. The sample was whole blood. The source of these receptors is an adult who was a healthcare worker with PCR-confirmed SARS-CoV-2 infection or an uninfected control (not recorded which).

This CDR3 reads CASSFSSETPLEFF. As DNA, the CDR3 is TGTGCCAGCAGTTTCTCCTCTGAGACCCCCCTGGAGTTCTTC. V usage is TRBV27 and J usage is TRBJ2-1; no firm D call. Looked up from germline, CDR1 is MNHEY and CDR2 is SMNVEV (reference sequence). This CDR3 region has 14 residues. Trimming shortened V by 3 bases and J by 14 bases, and 20 bases separated the two germline ends.

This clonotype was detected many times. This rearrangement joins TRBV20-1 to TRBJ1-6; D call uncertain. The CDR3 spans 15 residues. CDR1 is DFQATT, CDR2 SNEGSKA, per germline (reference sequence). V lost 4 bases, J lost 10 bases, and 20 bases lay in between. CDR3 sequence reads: CSAIASGRGHSPLHF. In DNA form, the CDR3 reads TGCAGTGCTATAGCGTCGGGCCGAGGTCACTCACCCCTCCACTTT.

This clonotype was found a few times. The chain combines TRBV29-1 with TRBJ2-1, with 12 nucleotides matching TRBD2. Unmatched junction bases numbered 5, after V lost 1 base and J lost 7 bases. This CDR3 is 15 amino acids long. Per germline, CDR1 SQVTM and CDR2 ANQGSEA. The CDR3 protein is CSVEASGRAGNEQFF. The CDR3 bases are TGCAGCGTTGAAGCTAGCGGGAGGGCCGGGAATGAGCAGTTCTTC.

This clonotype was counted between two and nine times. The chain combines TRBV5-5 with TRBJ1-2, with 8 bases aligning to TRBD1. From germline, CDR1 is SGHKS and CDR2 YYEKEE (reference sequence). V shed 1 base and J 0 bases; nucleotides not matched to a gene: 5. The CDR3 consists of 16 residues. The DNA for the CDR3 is TGTGCCAGCAGCTTGACAGGGGGGAATGCTAACTATGGCTACACCTTC. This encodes CASSLTGGNANYGYTF. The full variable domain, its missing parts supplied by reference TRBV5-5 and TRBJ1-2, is DAGVTQSPTHLIKTRGQQVTLRCSPISGHKSVSWYQQVLGQGPQFIFQYYEKEERGRGNFPDRFSARQFPNYSSELNVNALLLGDSALYLCASSLTGGNANYGYTFGSGTRLTVV.

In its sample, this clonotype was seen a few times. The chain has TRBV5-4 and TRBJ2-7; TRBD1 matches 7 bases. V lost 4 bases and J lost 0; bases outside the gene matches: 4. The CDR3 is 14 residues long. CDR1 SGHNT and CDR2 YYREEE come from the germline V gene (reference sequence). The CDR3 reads CASSPGQDSYEQYF. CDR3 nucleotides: TGTGCCAGCAGCCCTGGACAGGACTCCTACGAGCAGTACTTC. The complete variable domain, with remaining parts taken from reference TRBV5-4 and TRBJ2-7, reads ETGVTQSPTHLIKTRGQQVTLRCSSQSGHNTVSWYQQALGQGPQFIFQYYREEENGRGNFPPRFSGLQFPNYSSELNVNALELDDSALYLCASSPGQDSYEQYFGPGTRLTVT.

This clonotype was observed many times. CDR3 bases: TGTGCCAGCAGCCAAGCCCTAGCGGGAGCACCCCCCCAAGAGACCCAGTACTTC. Translating it yields CASSQALAGAPPQETQYF. The chain employs TRBV4-2 and TRBJ2-5; 10 bases map to TRBD2. V gave up 1 base and J gave up 1 base; unmatched junction bases: 9. This CDR3 comprises 18 residues. The germline gives CDR1 LGHNA, CDR2 YNFKEQ.

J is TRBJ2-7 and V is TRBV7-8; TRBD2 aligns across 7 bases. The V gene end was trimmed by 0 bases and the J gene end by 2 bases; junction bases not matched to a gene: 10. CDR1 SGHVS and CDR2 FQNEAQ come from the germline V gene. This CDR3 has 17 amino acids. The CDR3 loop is CASSLALSSGIPYEQYF. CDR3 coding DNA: TGTGCCAGCAGCTTAGCGCTGTCTAGCGGTATCCCCTACGAGCAGTACTTC.

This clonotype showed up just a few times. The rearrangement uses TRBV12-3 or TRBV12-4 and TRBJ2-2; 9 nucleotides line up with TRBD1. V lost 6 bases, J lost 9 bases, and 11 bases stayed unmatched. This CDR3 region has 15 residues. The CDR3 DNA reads TGTGCCAGCAGCAAAGGGACAGGGAGGGCCTGGGAGCTGTTTTTT. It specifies CASSKGTGRAWELFF.

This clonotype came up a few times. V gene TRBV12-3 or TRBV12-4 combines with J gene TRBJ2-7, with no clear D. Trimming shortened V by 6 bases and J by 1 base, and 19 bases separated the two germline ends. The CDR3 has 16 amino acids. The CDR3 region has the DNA TGTGCCAGCAGCGGAGAGAAGCGACCCAGGTCCTACGAGCAGTACTTC. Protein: CASSGEKRPRSYEQYF.

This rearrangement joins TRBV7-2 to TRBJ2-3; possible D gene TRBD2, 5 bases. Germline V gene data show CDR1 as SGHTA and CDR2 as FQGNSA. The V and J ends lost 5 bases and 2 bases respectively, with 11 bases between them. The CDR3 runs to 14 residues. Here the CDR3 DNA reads TGTGCCAGCAGCCCTCGCGGGTTCACAGATACGCAGTATTTT. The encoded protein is CASSPRGFTDTQYF.

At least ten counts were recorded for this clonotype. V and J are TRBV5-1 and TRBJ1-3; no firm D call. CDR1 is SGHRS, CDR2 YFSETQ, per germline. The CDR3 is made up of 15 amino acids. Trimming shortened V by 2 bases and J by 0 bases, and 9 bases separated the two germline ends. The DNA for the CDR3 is TGCGCCAGCAGCTTATCAGGAATCTCTGGAAACACCATATATTTT. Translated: CASSLSGISGNTIYF.

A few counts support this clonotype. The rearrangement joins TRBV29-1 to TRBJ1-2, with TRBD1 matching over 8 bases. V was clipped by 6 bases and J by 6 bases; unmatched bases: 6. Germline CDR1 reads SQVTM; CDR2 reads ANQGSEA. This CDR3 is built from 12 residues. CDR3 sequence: CSVPGQVHGYTF. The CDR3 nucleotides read TGCAGCGTACCGGGACAGGTGCATGGCTACACCTTC.

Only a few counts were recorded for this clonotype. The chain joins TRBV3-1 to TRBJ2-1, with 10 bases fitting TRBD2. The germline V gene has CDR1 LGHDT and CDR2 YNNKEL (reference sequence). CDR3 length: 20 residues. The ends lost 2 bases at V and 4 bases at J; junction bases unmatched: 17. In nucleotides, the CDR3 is TGTGCCAGCAGCCAAATATGGACTAGCGGCATACGTCTCGGGTACAATGAGCAGTTCTTC. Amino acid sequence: CASSQIWTSGIRLGYNEQFF.

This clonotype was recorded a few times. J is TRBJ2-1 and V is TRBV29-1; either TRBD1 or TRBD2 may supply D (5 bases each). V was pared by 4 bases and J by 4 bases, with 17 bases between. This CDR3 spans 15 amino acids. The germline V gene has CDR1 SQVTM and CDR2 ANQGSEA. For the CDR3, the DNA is TGCAGCGTTGGAGCAGGGAGTATTTCATACAATGAGCAGTTCTTC. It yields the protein CSVGAGSISYNEQFF.

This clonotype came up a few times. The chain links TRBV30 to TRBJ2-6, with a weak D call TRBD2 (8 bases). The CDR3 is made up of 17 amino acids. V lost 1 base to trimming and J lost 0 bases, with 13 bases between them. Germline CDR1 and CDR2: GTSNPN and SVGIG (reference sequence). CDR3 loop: CAWSATGTSSGANVLTF. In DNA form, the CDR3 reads TGTGCCTGGAGTGCGACAGGGACTAGCTCTGGGGCCAACGTCCTGACTTTC.

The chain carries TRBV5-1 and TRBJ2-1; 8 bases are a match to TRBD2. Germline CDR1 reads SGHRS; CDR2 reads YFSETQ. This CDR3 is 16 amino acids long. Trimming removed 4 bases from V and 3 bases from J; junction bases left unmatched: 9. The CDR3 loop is CASSQTPGLDYNEQFF. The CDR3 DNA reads TGCGCCAGCAGCCAGACACCGGGACTAGACTACAATGAGCAGTTCTTC.

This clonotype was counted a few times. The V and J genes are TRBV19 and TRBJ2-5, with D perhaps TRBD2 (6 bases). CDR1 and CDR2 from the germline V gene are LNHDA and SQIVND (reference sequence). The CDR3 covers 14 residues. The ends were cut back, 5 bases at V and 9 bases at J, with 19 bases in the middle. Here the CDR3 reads CASSPRGSPGSQYF. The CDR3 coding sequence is TGTGCCAGTAGTCCGCGGGGTAGCCCGGGGTCCCAGTACTTC.

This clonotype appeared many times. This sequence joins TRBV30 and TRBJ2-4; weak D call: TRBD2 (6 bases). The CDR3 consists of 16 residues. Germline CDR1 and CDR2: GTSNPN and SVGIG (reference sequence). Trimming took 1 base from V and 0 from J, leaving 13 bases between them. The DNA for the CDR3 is TGTGCCTGGAGTGGTGGGGACTCTCTAGCCAAAAACATTCAGTACTTC. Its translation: CAWSGGDSLAKNIQYF.

The CDR3 DNA reads as TGTGCCAGTAGGTTCGACCCAGGGGCGGAGCAGTTCTTC. Protein product: CASRFDPGAEQFF. J is TRBJ2-1 and V is TRBV19; possibly TRBD1 for D (6 bases). The germline V and J ends were trimmed by 6 bases and 10 bases, with 16 bases remaining between them. The CDR3 loop spans 13 amino acids. Germline values: CDR1 LNHDA, CDR2 SQIVND (reference sequence).

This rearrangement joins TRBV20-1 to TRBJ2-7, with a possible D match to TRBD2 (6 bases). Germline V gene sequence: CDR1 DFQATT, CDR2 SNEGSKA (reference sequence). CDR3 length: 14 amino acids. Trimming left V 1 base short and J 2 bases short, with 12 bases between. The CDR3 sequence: CSARVEGLPYEQYF. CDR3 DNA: TGCAGTGCTAGAGTGGAGGGGCTCCCCTACGAGCAGTACTTC.

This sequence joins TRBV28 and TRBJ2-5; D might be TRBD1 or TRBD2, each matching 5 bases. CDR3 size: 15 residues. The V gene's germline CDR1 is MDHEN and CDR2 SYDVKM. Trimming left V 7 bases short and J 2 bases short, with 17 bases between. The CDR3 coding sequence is TGTGCCAGCATCGGGTTGGGGGATACACAAGAGACCCAGTACTTC. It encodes CASIGLGDTQETQYF.

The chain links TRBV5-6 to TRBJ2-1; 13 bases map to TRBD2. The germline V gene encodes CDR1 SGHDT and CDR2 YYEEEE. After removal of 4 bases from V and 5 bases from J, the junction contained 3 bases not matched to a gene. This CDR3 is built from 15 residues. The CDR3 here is CASSHGLAGDNEQFF. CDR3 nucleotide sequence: TGTGCCAGCAGCCATGGACTAGCGGGGGACAATGAGCAGTTCTTC.

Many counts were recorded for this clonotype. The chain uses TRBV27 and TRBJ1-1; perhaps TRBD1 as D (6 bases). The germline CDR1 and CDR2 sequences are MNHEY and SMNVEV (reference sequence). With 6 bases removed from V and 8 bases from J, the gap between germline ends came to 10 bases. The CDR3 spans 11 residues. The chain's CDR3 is CASRGRGEAFF. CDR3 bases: TGTGCCAGCAGAGGCAGGGGAGAAGCTTTCTTT.

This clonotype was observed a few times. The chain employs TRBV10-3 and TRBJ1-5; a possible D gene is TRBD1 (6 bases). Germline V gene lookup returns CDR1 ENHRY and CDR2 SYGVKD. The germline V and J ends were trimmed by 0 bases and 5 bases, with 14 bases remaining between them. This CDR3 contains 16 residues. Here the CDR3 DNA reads TGTGCCATCAGTGAGTCGATCGGGGGCGTCGATCAGCCCCAGCATTTT. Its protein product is CAISESIGGVDQPQHF.

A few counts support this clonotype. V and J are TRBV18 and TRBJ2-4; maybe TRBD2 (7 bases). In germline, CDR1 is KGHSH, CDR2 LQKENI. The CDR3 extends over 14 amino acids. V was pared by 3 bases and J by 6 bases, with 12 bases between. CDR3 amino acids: CASSPGGPGNIQYF. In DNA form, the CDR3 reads TGTGCCAGCTCACCGGGGGGGCCCGGAAACATTCAGTACTTC. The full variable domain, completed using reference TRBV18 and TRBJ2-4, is NAGVMQNPRHLVRRRGQEARLRCSPMKGHSHVYWYRQLPEEGLKFMVYLQKENIIDESGMPKERFSAEFPKEGPSILRIQQVVRGDSAAYFCASSPGGPGNIQYFGAGTRLSVL.

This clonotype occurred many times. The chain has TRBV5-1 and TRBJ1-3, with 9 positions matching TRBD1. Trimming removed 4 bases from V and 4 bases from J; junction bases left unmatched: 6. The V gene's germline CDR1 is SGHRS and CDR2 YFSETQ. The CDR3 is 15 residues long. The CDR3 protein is CASSSGTGNGNTIYF. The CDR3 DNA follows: TGCGCCAGCAGCAGCGGGACAGGGAACGGAAACACCATATATTTT. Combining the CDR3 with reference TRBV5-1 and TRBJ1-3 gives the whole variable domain KAGVTQTPRYLIKTRGQQVTLSCSPISGHRSVSWYQQTPGQGLQFLFEYFSETQRNKGNFPGRFSGRQFSNSRSEMNVSTLELGDSALYLCASSSGTGNGNTIYFGEGSWLTVV.

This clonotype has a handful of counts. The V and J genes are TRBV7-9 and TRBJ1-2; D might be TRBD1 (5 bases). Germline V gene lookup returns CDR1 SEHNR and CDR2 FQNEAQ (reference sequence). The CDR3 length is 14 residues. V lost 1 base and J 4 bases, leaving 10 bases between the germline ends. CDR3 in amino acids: CASSLEGKSYGYTF. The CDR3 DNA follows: TGTGCCAGCAGCTTAGAGGGGAAGAGCTATGGCTACACCTTC.

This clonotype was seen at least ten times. The CDR3 bases are TGTGCCAGCAGCCGATTAGCGGGAGGCCTCGACCCGGAGACCCAGTACTTC. Protein sequence: CASSRLAGGLDPETQYF. The chain couples TRBV4-2 to TRBJ2-5, with 10 bases fitting TRBD2. V lost 4 bases, J lost 5 bases, and 13 bases stayed unmatched. This CDR3 contains 17 residues. Per germline, CDR1 LGHNA and CDR2 YNFKEQ.

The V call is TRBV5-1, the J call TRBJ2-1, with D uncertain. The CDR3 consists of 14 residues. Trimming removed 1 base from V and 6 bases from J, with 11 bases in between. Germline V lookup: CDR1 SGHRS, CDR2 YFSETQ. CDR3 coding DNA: TGCGCCAGCAGCTTGAGATCCCTTGGCAATGAGCAGTTCTTC. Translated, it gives CASSLRSLGNEQFF.

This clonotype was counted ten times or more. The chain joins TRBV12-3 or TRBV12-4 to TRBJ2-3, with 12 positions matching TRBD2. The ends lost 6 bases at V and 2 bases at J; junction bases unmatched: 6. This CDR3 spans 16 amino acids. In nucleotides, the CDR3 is TGTGCCAGCAGCCCAGGACTAGCGGGGATCACAGATACGCAGTATTTT. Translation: CASSPGLAGITDTQYF.

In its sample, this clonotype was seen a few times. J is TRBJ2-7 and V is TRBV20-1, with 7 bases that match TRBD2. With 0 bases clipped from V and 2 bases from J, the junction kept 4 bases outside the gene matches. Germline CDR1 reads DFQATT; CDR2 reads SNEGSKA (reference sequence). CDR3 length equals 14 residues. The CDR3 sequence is CSARDGGTAYEQYF. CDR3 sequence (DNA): TGCAGTGCTAGAGACGGGGGGACCGCCTACGAGCAGTACTTC.